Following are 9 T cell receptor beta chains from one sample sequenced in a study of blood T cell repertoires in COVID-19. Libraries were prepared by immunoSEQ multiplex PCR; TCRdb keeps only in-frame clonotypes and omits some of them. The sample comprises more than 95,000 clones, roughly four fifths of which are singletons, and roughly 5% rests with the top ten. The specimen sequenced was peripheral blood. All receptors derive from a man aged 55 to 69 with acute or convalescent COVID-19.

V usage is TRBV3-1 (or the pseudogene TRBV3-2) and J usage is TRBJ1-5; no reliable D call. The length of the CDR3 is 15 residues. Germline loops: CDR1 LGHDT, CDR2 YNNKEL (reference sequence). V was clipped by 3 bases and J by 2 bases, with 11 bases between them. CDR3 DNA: TGTGCCAGCAGCCAGGACCTAGCGGGCAATCAGCCCCAGCATTTT. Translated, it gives CASSQDLAGNQPQHF.

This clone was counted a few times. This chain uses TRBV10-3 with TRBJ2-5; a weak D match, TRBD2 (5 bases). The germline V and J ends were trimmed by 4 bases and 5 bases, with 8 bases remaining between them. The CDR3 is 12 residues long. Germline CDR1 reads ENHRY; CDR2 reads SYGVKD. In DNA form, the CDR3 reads TGTGCCATCAGTGGCAAGCGGGAGACCCAGTACTTC. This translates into CAISGKRETQYF.

CDR3 residues: CAISHRDSNQPQHF. The CDR3 DNA follows: TGTGCCATCAGCCACCGGGACTCGAATCAGCCCCAGCATTTT. The chain has TRBV10-3 and TRBJ1-5; a possible D gene is TRBD1 (5 bases). This CDR3 has 14 residues. Germline CDR1 reads ENHRY; CDR2 reads SYGVKD. V lost 6 bases and J 4 bases, leaving 13 bases between the germline ends.

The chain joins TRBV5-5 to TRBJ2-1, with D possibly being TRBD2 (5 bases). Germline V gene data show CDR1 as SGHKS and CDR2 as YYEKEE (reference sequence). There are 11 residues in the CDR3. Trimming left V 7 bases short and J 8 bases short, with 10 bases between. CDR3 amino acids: CASAGGYEQFF. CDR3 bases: TGTGCCAGCGCAGGAGGCTATGAGCAGTTCTTC.

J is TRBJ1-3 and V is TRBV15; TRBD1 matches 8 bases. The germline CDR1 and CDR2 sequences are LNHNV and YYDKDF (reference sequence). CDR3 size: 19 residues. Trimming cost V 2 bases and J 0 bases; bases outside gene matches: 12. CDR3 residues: CATSRSRTGRIASGNTIYF. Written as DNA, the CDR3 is TGTGCCACCAGCAGAAGTCGGACAGGGAGGATTGCCTCTGGAAACACCATATATTTT.

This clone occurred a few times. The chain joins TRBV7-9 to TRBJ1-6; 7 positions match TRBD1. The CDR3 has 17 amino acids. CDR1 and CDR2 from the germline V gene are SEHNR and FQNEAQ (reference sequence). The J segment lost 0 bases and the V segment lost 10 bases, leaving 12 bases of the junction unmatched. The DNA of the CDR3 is TGTGCCACCGCTCCACAGGGGTCTAGCTCCTATAATTCACCCCTCCACTTT. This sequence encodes CATAPQGSSSYNSPLHF.

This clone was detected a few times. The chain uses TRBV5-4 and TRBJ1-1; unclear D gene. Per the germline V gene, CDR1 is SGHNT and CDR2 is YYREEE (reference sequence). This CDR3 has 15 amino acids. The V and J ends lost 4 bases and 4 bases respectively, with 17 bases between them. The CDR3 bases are TGTGCCAGCAGCCCCGAGTCGGGGAGAGTCACTGAAGCTTTCTTT. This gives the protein CASSPESGRVTEAFF.

CDR3 sequence: CASSLVGGGTETQYF. The CDR3 bases are TGCGCCAGCAGCTTGGTGGGGGGTGGTACAGAGACCCAGTACTTC. V is TRBV5-1 and J is TRBJ2-5; D is possibly TRBD2 (6 bases). This CDR3 region has 15 residues. Germline V gene sequence: CDR1 SGHRS, CDR2 YFSETQ. Trimming removed 0 bases from V and 4 bases from J, with 13 bases in between.

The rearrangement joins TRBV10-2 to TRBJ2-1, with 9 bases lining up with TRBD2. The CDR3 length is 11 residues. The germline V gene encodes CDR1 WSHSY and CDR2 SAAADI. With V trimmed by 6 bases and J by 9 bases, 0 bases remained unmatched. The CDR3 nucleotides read TGCGCCAGCAGACTAGCGGGTGAGCAGTTCTTC. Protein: CASRLAGEQFF.